This TCR beta chain was captured by sequencing in a study of T cell repertoires in cytomegalovirus infection. In the study overall: Public signatures in TCR beta pointed to CMV infection and matching HLA type. Study results and caveats: Cumulative public TCR beta family frequency identified carriers of CMV plus the relevant HLA.

For this clonotype: Its target is not known.

V lost 8 bases, J lost 2 bases, and 20 bases lay in between. Germline V gives CDR1 SNHLY, CDR2 FYNNEI. The CDR3 is made up of 16 amino acids. One entry per CDR3 protein, called by TCRdb with MiXCR from the reads. The repertoire consists of roughly 150,000 distinct CDR3 sequences, with 17% occurring once and the leading ten covering roughly a sixth. Sequencing was performed on CD8+ T cells from PBMCs. This TCR was sampled from a human donor in good health (CMV status not recorded). Some clones in this sample may be carry-over from other donors' samples. The chain combines TRBV2 with TRBJ2-3, with D tentatively TRBD2 (6 bases). CDR3 coding DNA: TGTGCCAGCGGGGGAGGACCGGGACTTCACACAGATACGCAGTATTTT. It specifies CASGGGPGLHTDTQYF.